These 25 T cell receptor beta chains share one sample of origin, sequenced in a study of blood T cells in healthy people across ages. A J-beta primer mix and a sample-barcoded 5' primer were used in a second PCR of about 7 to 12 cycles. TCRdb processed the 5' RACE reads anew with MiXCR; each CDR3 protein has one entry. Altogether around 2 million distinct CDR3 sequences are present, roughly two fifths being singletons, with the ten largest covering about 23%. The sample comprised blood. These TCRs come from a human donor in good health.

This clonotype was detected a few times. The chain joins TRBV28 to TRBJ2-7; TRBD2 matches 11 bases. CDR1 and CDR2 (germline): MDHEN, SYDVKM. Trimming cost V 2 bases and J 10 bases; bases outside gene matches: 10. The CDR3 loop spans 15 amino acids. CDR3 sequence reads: CASSLLGLAGATQYF. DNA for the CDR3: TGTGCCAGCAGTTTACTTGGACTAGCGGGCGCCACTCAGTACTTC.

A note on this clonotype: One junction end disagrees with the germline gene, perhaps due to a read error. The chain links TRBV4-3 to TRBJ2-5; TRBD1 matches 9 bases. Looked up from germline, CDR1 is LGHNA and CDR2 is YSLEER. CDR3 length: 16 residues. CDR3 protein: CASGQELDRGRETQYF. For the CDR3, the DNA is TGCGCCAGCGGCCAAGAACTGGACAGGGGAAGAGAGACCCAGTACTTC.

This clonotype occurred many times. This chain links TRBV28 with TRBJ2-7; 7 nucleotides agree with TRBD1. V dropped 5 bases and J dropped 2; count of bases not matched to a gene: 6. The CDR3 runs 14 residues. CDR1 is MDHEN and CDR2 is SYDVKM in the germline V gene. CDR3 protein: CASSRTGSTYEQYF. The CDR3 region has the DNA TGTGCCAGCAGTCGGACAGGTTCAACCTACGAGCAGTACTTC.

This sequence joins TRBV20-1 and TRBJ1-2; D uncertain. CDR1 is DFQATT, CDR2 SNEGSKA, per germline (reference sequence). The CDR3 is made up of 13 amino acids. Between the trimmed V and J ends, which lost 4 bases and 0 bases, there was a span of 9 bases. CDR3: CSATTTTNYGYTF. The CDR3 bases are TGCAGTGCTACCACGACTACTAACTATGGCTACACCTTC.

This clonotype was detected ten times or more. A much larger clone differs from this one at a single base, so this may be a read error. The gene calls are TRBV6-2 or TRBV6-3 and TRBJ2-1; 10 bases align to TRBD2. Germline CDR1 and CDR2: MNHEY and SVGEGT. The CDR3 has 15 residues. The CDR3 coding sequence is TGTGCCGGCAGTTGGACTAGCGGCTCCTACAATGAGCAGTTCTTC. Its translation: CAGSWTSGSYNEQFF.

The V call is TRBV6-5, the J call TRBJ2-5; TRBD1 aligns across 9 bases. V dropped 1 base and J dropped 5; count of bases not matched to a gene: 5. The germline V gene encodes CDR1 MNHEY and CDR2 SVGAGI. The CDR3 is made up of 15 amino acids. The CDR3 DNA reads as TGTGCCAGCAGTTACTTGGACAGGGGTCGGGAGACCCAGTACTTC. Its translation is CASSYLDRGRETQYF.

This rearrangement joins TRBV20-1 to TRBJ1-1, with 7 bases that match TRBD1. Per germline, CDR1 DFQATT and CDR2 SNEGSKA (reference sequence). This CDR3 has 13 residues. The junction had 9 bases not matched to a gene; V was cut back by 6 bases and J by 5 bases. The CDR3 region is CSAQGVVDTEAFF. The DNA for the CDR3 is TGCAGTGCCCAGGGGGTAGTGGATACTGAAGCTTTCTTT.

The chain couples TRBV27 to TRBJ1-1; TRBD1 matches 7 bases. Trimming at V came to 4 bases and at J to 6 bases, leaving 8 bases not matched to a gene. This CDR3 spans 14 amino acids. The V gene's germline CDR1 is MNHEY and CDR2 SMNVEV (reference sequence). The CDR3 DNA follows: TGTGCCAGCAGTTCGCCTACAGGGGTTTCTGAAGCTTTCTTT. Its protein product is CASSSPTGVSEAFF.

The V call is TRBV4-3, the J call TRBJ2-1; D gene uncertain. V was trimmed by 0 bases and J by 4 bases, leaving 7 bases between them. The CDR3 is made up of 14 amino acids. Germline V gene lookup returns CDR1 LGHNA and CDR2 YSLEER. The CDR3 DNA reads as TGCGCCAGCAGCCAAGAAGTATTTTACAATGAGCAGTTCTTC. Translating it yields CASSQEVFYNEQFF.

This chain's CDR3 is CASSYSRYTYEQYF. The CDR3 nucleotides read TGTGCCAGCAGTTACAGCAGGTACACCTACGAGCAGTACTTC. The rearrangement joins TRBV6-5 to TRBJ2-4; no reliable D call. The J call is in doubt because the DNA end fits TRBJ2-7 better. There are 14 residues in the CDR3. Germline loops: CDR1 MNHEY, CDR2 SVGAGI.

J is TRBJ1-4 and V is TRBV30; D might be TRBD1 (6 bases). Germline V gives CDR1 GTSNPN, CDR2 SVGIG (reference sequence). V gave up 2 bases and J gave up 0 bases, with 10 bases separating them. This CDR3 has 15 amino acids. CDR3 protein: CAWSIGQPTNEKLFF. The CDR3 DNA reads TGTGCCTGGAGTATTGGACAGCCAACTAATGAAAAACTGTTTTTT.

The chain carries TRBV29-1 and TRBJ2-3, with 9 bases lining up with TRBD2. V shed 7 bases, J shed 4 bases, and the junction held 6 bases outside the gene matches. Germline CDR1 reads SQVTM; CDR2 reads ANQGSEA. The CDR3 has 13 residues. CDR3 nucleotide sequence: TGCAGCGGTGTAGCGGGGGTTGCAGATACGCAGTATTTT. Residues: CSGVAGVADTQYF.

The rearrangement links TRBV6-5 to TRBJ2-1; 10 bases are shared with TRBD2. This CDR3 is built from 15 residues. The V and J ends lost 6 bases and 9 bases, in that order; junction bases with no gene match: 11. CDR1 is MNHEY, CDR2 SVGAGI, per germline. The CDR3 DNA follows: TGTGCCAGCAGCTCACCCGGGACTAGCGCCCCTGAGCAGTTCTTC. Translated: CASSSPGTSAPEQFF.

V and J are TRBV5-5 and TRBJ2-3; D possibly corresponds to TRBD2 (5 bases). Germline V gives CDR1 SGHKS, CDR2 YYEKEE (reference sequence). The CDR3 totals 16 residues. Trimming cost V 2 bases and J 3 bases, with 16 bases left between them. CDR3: CASSLAPGLQTDTQYF. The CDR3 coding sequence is TGTGCCAGCAGCTTAGCTCCCGGACTGCAGACAGATACGCAGTATTTT.

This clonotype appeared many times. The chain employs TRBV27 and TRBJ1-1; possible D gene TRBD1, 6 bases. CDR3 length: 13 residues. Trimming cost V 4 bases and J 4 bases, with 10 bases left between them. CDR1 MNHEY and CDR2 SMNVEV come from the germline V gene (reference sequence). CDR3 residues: CASSSQGTTEAFF. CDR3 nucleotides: TGTGCCAGCAGTTCTCAGGGGACCACTGAAGCTTTCTTT.

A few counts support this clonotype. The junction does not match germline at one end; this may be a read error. CDR3 in DNA: TGTGCCAGCAGTTTTGAAAGCGCCAGCACAGATACGCGGTATTTT. Translated: CASSFESASTDTRYF. The J gene is TRBJ2-3, the V gene TRBV28, with D unclear. From germline, CDR1 is MDHEN and CDR2 SYDVKM. The CDR3 is made up of 15 amino acids.

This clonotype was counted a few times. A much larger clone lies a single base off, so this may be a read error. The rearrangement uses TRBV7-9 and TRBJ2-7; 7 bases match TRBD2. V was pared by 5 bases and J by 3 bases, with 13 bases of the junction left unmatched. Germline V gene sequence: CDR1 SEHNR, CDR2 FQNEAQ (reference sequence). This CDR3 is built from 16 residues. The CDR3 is CASSLGRAGILYEQYF. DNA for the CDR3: TGTGCCAGCAGCCTAGGACGAGCGGGGATCCTCTACGAGCAGTACTTC. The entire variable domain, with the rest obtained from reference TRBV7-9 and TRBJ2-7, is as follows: DTGVSQNPRHKITKRGQNVTFRCDPISEHNRLYWYRQTLGQGPEFLTYFQNEAQLEKSRLLSDRFSAERPKGSFSTLEIQRTEQGDSAMYLCASSLGRAGILYEQYFGPGTRLTVT.

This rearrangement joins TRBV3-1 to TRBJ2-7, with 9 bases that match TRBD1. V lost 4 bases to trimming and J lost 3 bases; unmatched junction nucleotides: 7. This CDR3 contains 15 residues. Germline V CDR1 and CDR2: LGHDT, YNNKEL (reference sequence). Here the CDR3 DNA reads TGTGCCAGCAGCCTCCGGGACAGGGTCCTCTACGAGCAGTACTTC. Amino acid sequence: CASSLRDRVLYEQYF.

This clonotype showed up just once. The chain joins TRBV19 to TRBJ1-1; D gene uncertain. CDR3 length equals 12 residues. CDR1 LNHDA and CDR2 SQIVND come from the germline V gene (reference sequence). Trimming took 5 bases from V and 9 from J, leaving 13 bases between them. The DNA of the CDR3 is TGTGCCAGTAGTGCAACTGCAAATAAAGCTTTCTTT. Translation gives CASSATANKAFF.

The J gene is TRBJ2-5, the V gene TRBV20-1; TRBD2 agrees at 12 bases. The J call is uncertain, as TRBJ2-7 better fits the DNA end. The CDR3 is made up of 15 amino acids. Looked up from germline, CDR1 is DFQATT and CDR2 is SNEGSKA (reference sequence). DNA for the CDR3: TGCAGTGCTAGGGAACTAGCGGGGGGTGGCTACGAGCAGTACTTC. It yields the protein CSARELAGGGYEQYF.

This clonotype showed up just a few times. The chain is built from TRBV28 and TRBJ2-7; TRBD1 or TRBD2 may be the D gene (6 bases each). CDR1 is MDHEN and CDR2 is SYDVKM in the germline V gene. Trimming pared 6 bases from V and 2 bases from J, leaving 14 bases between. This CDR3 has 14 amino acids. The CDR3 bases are TGTGCCAGCAGCGGGGGACACTTGACCTACGAGCAGTACTTC. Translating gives CASSGGHLTYEQYF. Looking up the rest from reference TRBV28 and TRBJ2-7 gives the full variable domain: DVKVTQSSRYLVKRTGEKVFLECVQDMDHENMFWYRQDPGLGLRLIYFSYDVKMKEKGDIPEGYSVSREKKERFSLILESASTNQTSMYLCASSGGHLTYEQYFGPGTRLTVT.

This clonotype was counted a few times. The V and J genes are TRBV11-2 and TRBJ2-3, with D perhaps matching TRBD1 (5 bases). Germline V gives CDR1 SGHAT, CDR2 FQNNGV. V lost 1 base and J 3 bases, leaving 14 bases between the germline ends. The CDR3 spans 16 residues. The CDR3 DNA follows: TGTGCCAGCAGCTTAGCACGACCCCCAGGGACAGATACGCAGTATTTT. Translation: CASSLARPPGTDTQYF.

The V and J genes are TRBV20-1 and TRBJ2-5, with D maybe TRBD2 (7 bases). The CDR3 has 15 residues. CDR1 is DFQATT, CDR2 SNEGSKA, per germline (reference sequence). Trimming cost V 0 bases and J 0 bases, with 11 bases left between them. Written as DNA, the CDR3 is TGCAGTGCTAGAGATCCGGGGGGCCACCAAGAGACCCAGTACTTC. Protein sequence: CSARDPGGHQETQYF.

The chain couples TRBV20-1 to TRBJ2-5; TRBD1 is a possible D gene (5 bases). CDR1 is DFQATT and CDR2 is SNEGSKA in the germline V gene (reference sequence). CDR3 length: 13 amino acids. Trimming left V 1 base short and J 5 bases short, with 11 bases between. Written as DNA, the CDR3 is TGCAGTGCTAGAGGCTGGGGCACGGAGACCCAGTACTTC. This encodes CSARGWGTETQYF.

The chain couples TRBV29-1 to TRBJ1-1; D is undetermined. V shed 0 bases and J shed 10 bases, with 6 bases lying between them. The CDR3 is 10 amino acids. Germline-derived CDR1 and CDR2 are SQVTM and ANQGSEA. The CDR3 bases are TGCAGCGTTGAAGATTGGGGAGCTTTCTTT. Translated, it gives CSVEDWGAFF.